Each of the 32 T cell receptor beta chains below was sequenced from the same sample in a study of post-analysis software for immune sequencing data. Notes on the study in general: Roughly 5 TRBV segments (TRBV5-6, TRBV5-1 and TRBV20-1 among them) occurred more frequently in patients than in controls.

Antigens of these TCRs are unknown. Presence of unique molecular identifiers characterized the TCR beta cDNA libraries. MiXCR, applied by TCRdb to the PCR reads, yields one record per CDR3 protein. The sample holds 820,000 or so distinct CDR3 sequences, roughly 50% seen once. The sequenced sample consisted of blood. Every receptor here comes from a girl aged 5 to 17 with multiple sclerosis.

This chain links TRBV29-1 with TRBJ1-1; no clear D. Germline V CDR1 and CDR2: SQVTM, ANQGSEA. V lost 4 bases to trimming and J lost 0 bases, with 9 bases between them. This CDR3 comprises 13 residues. CDR3: CSVAPRMNTEAFF. CDR3 DNA sequence: TGCAGCGTTGCCCCACGGATGAACACTGAAGCTTTCTTT.

This chain links TRBV5-6 with TRBJ2-7; D is undetermined. The V and J ends lost 4 bases and 3 bases respectively, with 11 bases between them. The CDR3 runs to 13 residues. The germline CDR1 and CDR2 sequences are SGHDT and YYEEEE. The CDR3 nucleotides read TGTGCCAGCAGCAACCCCCTCAGCTACGAGCAGTACTTC. Translating it yields CASSNPLSYEQYF.

The CDR3 nucleotides read TGTGCCAGCAGCTCACGGGCAGGCCTTCGTGGCGAGCAGTACTTC. Translated, it gives CASSSRAGLRGEQYF. V usage is TRBV11-1 and J usage is TRBJ2-7, with D unclear. V lost 4 bases, J lost 6 bases, and 19 bases lay in between. Germline V gene sequence: CDR1 SGHAT, CDR2 FQDESV (reference sequence). The CDR3 is 15 residues long.

This clonotype was observed a few times. This chain uses TRBV2 with TRBJ2-6, with a weak D call TRBD1 (5 bases). The CDR3 has 13 residues. CDR1 SNHLY and CDR2 FYNNEI come from the germline V gene. V shed 10 bases and J shed 2 bases, with 9 bases lying between them. The CDR3 nucleotides are TGTGCCACCCTGGGGCCTGGGGCCAACGTCCTGACTTTC. It specifies CATLGPGANVLTF.

The CDR3 is CASSPRDPHGEVNIQYF. The CDR3 DNA follows: TGTGCCAGCAGTCCACGAGATCCCCATGGGGAGGTAAACATTCAGTACTTC. The chain recombines TRBV27 with TRBJ2-4; D possibly corresponds to TRBD2 (6 bases). The CDR3 loop spans 17 amino acids. V shed 5 bases and J shed 6 bases, with 23 bases lying between them. CDR1 MNHEY and CDR2 SMNVEV come from the germline V gene (reference sequence).

The gene calls are TRBV7-2 and TRBJ1-1; D remains ambiguous. V shed 5 bases and J shed 1 base, with 14 bases lying between them. This CDR3 region has 15 residues. Germline values: CDR1 SGHTA, CDR2 FQGNSA. Here the CDR3 DNA reads TGTGCCAGCAGCGCCGTAGGGAAGCAGAACACTGAAGCTTTCTTT. Protein: CASSAVGKQNTEAFF. Filled out from reference TRBV7-2 and TRBJ1-1, the complete variable domain reads GAGVSQSPSNKVTEKGKDVELRCDPISGHTALYWYRQSLGQGLEFLIYFQGNSAPDKSGLPSDRFSAERTGGSVSTLTIQRTQQEDSAVYLCASSAVGKQNTEAFFGQGTRLTVV.

The sample holds a few counts of this clonotype. The genes are TRBV7-8 and TRBJ2-7; 12 bases align to TRBD2. The V and J ends lost 5 bases and 4 bases, in that order; junction bases with no gene match: 6. The CDR3 has 15 amino acids. In germline, CDR1 is SGHVS, CDR2 FQNEAQ. Here the CDR3 DNA reads TGTGCCAGCAGCCGGACTAGCGGGACCCTTTACGAGCAGTACTTC. This encodes CASSRTSGTLYEQYF.

V gene TRBV6-5 combines with J gene TRBJ2-5; possibly TRBD1 for D (7 bases). The J call is uncertain, as TRBJ2-7 better fits the DNA end. This CDR3 spans 16 amino acids. Per the germline V gene, CDR1 is MNHEY and CDR2 is SVGAGI. The CDR3 spells CASSYTGTARGYEQYF. The DNA of the CDR3 is TGTGCCAGCAGTTACACAGGGACAGCACGGGGGTACGAGCAGTACTTC.

This clonotype was picked up a small number of times. This chain uses TRBV9 with TRBJ1-1; D may be TRBD1 (6 bases). This CDR3 has 13 amino acids. Trimming left V 4 bases short and J 3 bases short, with 10 bases between. The germline V gene has CDR1 SGDLS and CDR2 YYNGEE. The CDR3 reads CASSSRQDTEAFF. CDR3 sequence (DNA): TGTGCCAGCAGCTCCCGACAGGACACTGAAGCTTTCTTT. Full variable domain (outside the CDR3, taken from reference TRBV9 and TRBJ1-1): DSGVTQTPKHLITATGQRVTLRCSPRSGDLSVYWYQQSLDQGLQFLIQYYNGEERAKGNILERFSAQQFPDLHSELNLSSLELGDSALYFCASSSRQDTEAFFGQGTRLTVV.

The J gene is TRBJ2-7, the V gene TRBV5-1; TRBD2 matches 7 bases. CDR1 and CDR2 (germline): SGHRS, YFSETQ. After removal of 4 bases from V and 2 bases from J, the junction contained 9 bases not matched to a gene. The CDR3 length is 15 residues. DNA for the CDR3: TGCGCCAGCAGCCGACATCTAGCGGCCACCTACGAGCAGTACTTC. Its translation: CASSRHLAATYEQYF. Variable domain in full (rest from reference TRBV5-1 and TRBJ2-7): KAGVTQTPRYLIKTRGQQVTLSCSPISGHRSVSWYQQTPGQGLQFLFEYFSETQRNKGNFPGRFSGRQFSNSRSEMNVSTLELGDSALYLCASSRHLAATYEQYFGPGTRLTVT.

This rearrangement joins TRBV20-1 to TRBJ2-5; TRBD2 aligns across 10 bases. The CDR3 covers 16 residues. Per germline, CDR1 DFQATT and CDR2 SNEGSKA (reference sequence). Unmatched junction bases numbered 12, after V lost 5 bases and J lost 3 bases. Written as DNA, the CDR3 is TGCAGTGCTCTCCTCAGGACTAGCGGTAATAAAGAGACCCAGTACTTC. Translating it yields CSALLRTSGNKETQYF.

This clonotype was observed a handful of times. The rearrangement uses TRBV5-1 and TRBJ2-5, with 9 bases identical to TRBD1. V trimming: 4 bases; J trimming: 2 bases; junction bases outside the gene matches: 9. This CDR3 is 16 amino acids long. The germline V gene encodes CDR1 SGHRS and CDR2 YFSETQ. In nucleotides, the CDR3 is TGCGCCAGCAGCGAAGGACAGGGGCCGCCGCAAGAGACCCAGTACTTC. This sequence encodes CASSEGQGPPQETQYF.

This chain uses TRBV29-1 with TRBJ2-3; the D gene is possibly TRBD2 (6 bases). The V end was cut by 3 bases, the J end by 6 bases, with 16 bases between. This CDR3 spans 14 amino acids. Germline loops: CDR1 SQVTM, CDR2 ANQGSEA. CDR3 loop: CSVERWRARDTQYF. The CDR3 DNA is TGCAGCGTTGAGCGGTGGAGGGCCCGGGATACGCAGTATTTT.

The CDR3 loop is CASSYFGGGYEQYF. CDR3 DNA sequence: TGTGCCAGCAGTTACTTCGGGGGGGGCTACGAGCAGTACTTC. The gene calls are TRBV6-5 and TRBJ2-7, with 8 bases identical to TRBD2. The V segment lost 1 base and the J segment 3 bases; nucleotides outside the gene matches: 2. The V gene's germline CDR1 is MNHEY and CDR2 SVGAGI. The CDR3 totals 14 residues.

The chain links TRBV7-9 to TRBJ2-3; D gene uncertain. CDR1 and CDR2 (germline): SEHNR, FQNEAQ (reference sequence). With 6 bases removed from V and 4 bases from J, the gap between germline ends came to 5 bases. The CDR3 contains 11 residues. The CDR3 bases are TGTGCCAGCAGGGTCGCAGATACGCAGTATTTT. It is translated as CASRVADTQYF.

The rearrangement links TRBV19 to TRBJ2-7, with 9 nucleotides matching TRBD1. From germline, CDR1 is LNHDA and CDR2 SQIVND (reference sequence). The J segment lost 1 base and the V segment lost 6 bases, leaving 4 bases of the junction unmatched. This CDR3 comprises 14 residues. The CDR3 sequence is CASSGTGRSYEQYF. For the CDR3, the DNA is TGTGCCAGTAGCGGGACAGGGAGGTCCTACGAGCAGTACTTC.

The chain links TRBV12-3 or TRBV12-4 to TRBJ1-1; D is uncertain. This CDR3 has 13 amino acids. With 6 bases removed from V and 0 bases from J, the gap between germline ends came to 8 bases. For the CDR3, the DNA is TGTGCCAGCAGGAAAAGTCTGAACACTGAAGCTTTCTTT. This gives the protein CASRKSLNTEAFF.

This clonotype was seen repeatedly, ten times or more. One junction end disagrees with the germline gene, perhaps due to a read error. V usage is TRBV5-1 and J usage is TRBJ2-7; 9 bases are a match to TRBD1. The V gene's germline CDR1 is SGHRS and CDR2 YFSETQ. The CDR3 length is 14 residues. CDR3 sequence (DNA): TGTGCCAGCAGCTTAGGGGACAGGGACTACGAGCAGTACTTC. Its protein is CASSLGDRDYEQYF.

This clonotype occurred a few times. This chain links TRBV4-1 with TRBJ2-1; no definite D call. This CDR3 has 17 residues. V lost 4 bases and J lost 4, with 20 bases in between. Germline lookup yields CDR1 MGHRA and CDR2 YSYEKL. For the CDR3, the DNA is TGCGCCAGCAGCCCTCTAAAAAGACGAGTCCTATACAATGAGCAGTTCTTC. Amino acid sequence: CASSPLKRRVLYNEQFF.

The chain combines TRBV20-1 with TRBJ2-1; D unresolved. There are 15 residues in the CDR3. Trimming took 0 bases from V and 8 from J, leaving 17 bases between them. CDR1 DFQATT and CDR2 SNEGSKA come from the germline V gene (reference sequence). CDR3 sequence (DNA): TGCAGTGCTAGAGATTGGTCGAGTATGGTTGATGAGCAGTTCTTC. This codes for CSARDWSSMVDEQFF.

This clonotype has only a few counts. V and J are TRBV6-5 and TRBJ1-2, with D perhaps TRBD1 (6 bases). CDR1 is MNHEY and CDR2 is SVGAGI in the germline V gene. The length of the CDR3 is 13 residues. V was shortened by 6 bases and J by 5 bases, with 13 bases between the two germline ends. CDR3 bases: TGTGCCAGCAGAAGGGGGACCGAATATGGCTACACCTTC. Amino acids: CASRRGTEYGYTF.

The chain uses TRBV20-1 and TRBJ2-5; no definite D call. Germline V gene data show CDR1 as DFQATT and CDR2 as SNEGSKA (reference sequence). Deletions cut 1 base from V and 2 bases from J, with 17 bases between. The CDR3 runs to 16 residues. The CDR3 coding sequence is TGCAGTGCTAGAGTTTATAGGCTAGTCATGCAAGAGACCCAGTACTTC. Protein sequence: CSARVYRLVMQETQYF.

The genes are TRBV11-2 and TRBJ2-3; no reliable D call. Germline V lookup: CDR1 SGHAT, CDR2 FQNNGV. Trimming took 0 bases from V and 1 from J, leaving 8 bases between them. CDR3 length: 15 residues. DNA for the CDR3: TGTGCCAGCAGCTTAGATTTCGAGGGCACAGATACGCAGTATTTT. Residues: CASSLDFEGTDTQYF.

The rearrangement links TRBV27 to TRBJ1-6, with D perhaps matching TRBD1 (6 bases). Germline CDR1 is MNHEY and CDR2 is SMNVEV (reference sequence). This CDR3 region has 14 residues. The CDR3 DNA is TGTGCTACAAGGGGCCGGGGGCACAATTCACCCCTCCACTTT. Translation gives CATRGRGHNSPLHF.

A few counts support this clonotype. The chain employs TRBV29-1 and TRBJ2-3, with 8 positions matching TRBD1. The CDR3 has 13 residues. Germline CDR1 and CDR2: SQVTM and ANQGSEA. J lost 3 bases, V lost 6 bases, and 5 bases had no gene match. The DNA for the CDR3 is TGCAGCGTAACGGGACAGGTGACAGATACGCAGTATTTT. Its protein is CSVTGQVTDTQYF.

This clonotype was detected only a few times. The chain combines TRBV4-1 with TRBJ1-4; 11 bases fit TRBD1. The CDR3 spans 14 residues. V trimming: 5 bases; J trimming: 7 bases; junction bases outside the gene matches: 3. The germline V gene has CDR1 MGHRA and CDR2 YSYEKL. DNA for the CDR3: TGCGCCAGCAGCTTCGGACAGGGGGCTGAAAAACTGTTTTTT. Its translation is CASSFGQGAEKLFF.

The V gene is TRBV5-1, the J gene TRBJ2-7; D unresolved. The CDR3 extends over 13 amino acids. V was clipped by 0 bases and J by 7 bases, with 11 bases between them. Germline V CDR1 and CDR2: SGHRS, YFSETQ. The CDR3 DNA follows: TGCGCCAGCAGCTTGGTCCTGAACAATGAGCAGTACTTC. Protein: CASSLVLNNEQYF.

The V gene is TRBV18, the J gene TRBJ2-7; no firm D call. The CDR3 has 13 residues. Germline CDR1 and CDR2: KGHSH and LQKENI. Trimming shortened V by 2 bases and J by 1 base, and 6 bases separated the two germline ends. The CDR3 is CASSPSVSYEQYF. CDR3 in DNA: TGTGCCAGCTCACCATCGGTTTCCTACGAGCAGTACTTC. The full variable domain, its missing parts supplied by reference TRBV18 and TRBJ2-7, is NAGVMQNPRHLVRRRGQEARLRCSPMKGHSHVYWYRQLPEEGLKFMVYLQKENIIDESGMPKERFSAEFPKEGPSILRIQQVVRGDSAAYFCASSPSVSYEQYFGPGTRLTVT.

On this clonotype: A read error may explain this, as a much larger clone is one base away. This rearrangement joins TRBV7-6 to TRBJ2-1; TRBD2 matches at 11 bases. The CDR3 contains 14 residues. Per the germline V gene, CDR1 is SGHVS and CDR2 is FNYEAQ. The V and J ends lost 7 bases and 6 bases, in that order; junction bases with no gene match: 5. CDR3 coding DNA: TGTGCCAGCAACCCGGGACTAGCGGCCAATGAGCAGTTCTTC. Its protein is CASNPGLAANEQFF.

The chain links TRBV2 to TRBJ2-3; D gene unclear. Germline loops: CDR1 SNHLY, CDR2 FYNNEI. Trimming cost V 6 bases and J 6 bases, with 16 bases left between them. The CDR3 contains 14 residues. CDR3 DNA: TGTGCCAGCAGCGGAGAGCTAGAAGTGGATACGCAGTATTTT. Its protein is CASSGELEVDTQYF.

The chain links TRBV5-1 to TRBJ1-1; possibly TRBD1 for D (6 bases). Germline V gene sequence: CDR1 SGHRS, CDR2 YFSETQ. The CDR3 extends over 15 amino acids. V lost 0 bases, J lost 0 bases, and 9 bases lay in between. The chain's CDR3 is CASSLEGGLNTEAFF. The CDR3 DNA is TGCGCCAGCAGCTTGGAAGGGGGTCTGAACACTGAAGCTTTCTTT.

The genes are TRBV6-2 or TRBV6-3 and TRBJ2-3; TRBD2 matches 7 bases. Looked up from germline, CDR1 is MNHEY and CDR2 is SVGEGT. This CDR3 is built from 14 residues. Trimming took 8 bases from V and 6 from J; bases not matched to a gene: 11. This CDR3 is CASGEKDGRDTQYF. Written as DNA, the CDR3 is TGTGCCAGCGGCGAAAAGGACGGGAGGGATACGCAGTATTTT.